Sequencing of this TCR beta chain was carried out in a study of blood T cells in healthy people across ages. Study conclusions and caveats: In these data, TCR beta diversity tracked strongly with naive T cell percentage.

All donors came from Russia, were Caucasian and healthy, and spanned ages about 6 to 100. This clonotype was recorded at least ten times. What it recognizes is unknown. A J-beta primer mix and a sample-barcoded 5' primer were used in a second PCR of roughly 7 to 12 cycles. Through a template-switch adaptor with 12 random nucleotides, each cDNA molecule received a tag. TCRdb re-called the 5' RACE reads with MiXCR, one entry per CDR3 protein. Of around 1,700,000 distinct CDR3 sequences in the sample, roughly 28% were seen once. The clonotype comes from a woman in her twenties or thirties in good health. The source material was blood.

CDR3 loop: CSVHRETQYF. The CDR3 DNA sequence: TGCAGCGTACATCGGGAGACCCAGTACTTC. The V and J genes are TRBV29-1 and TRBJ2-5, with D hard to call. The CDR3 extends over 10 amino acids. V was cut by 6 bases and J by 5 bases, with 7 bases left in between. The germline CDR1 and CDR2 sequences are SQVTM and ANQGSEA.